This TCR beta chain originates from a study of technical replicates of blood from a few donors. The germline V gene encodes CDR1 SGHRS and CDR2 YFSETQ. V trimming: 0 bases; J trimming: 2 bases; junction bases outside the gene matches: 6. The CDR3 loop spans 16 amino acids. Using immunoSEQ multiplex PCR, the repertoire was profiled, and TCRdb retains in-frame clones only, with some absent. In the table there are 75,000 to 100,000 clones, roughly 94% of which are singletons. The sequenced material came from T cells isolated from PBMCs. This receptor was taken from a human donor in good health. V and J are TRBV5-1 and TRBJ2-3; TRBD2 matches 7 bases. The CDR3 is CASSLDTAGHTDTQYF. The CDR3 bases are TGCGCCAGCAGCTTGGATACAGCGGGGCACACAGATACGCAGTATTTT.